These 16 T cell receptor beta chains came from one sample sequenced in a study of blood T cell repertoires in COVID-19. Data came from immunoSEQ multiplex PCR; TCRdb stores just in-frame clones and leaves some out. The table lists about 230,000 clones, around nine tenths of them singletons, with around 4% in the top ten. Sequenced: PBMCs or T cells enriched from blood (not recorded which). The receptors come from a woman between 25 and 40 years old with acute COVID-19.

The V gene is TRBV2, the J gene TRBJ1-1; D unclear. V shed 7 bases and J shed 2 bases, with 11 bases lying between them. Germline V CDR1 and CDR2: SNHLY, FYNNEI. There are 13 residues in the CDR3. CDR3 sequence (DNA): TGTGCCAGCACCTTAACAGCTAACACTGAAGCTTTCTTT. Translating it yields CASTLTANTEAFF.

The chain combines TRBV11-2 with TRBJ1-5; perhaps TRBD1 as D (6 bases). This CDR3 has 12 amino acids. Germline assignment: CDR1 SGHAT and CDR2 FQNNGV. V was trimmed by 5 bases and J by 6 bases, leaving 8 bases between them. CDR3 sequence (DNA): TGTGCCAGCAGCAAAGGGGGTCAGCCCCAGCATTTT. Protein product: CASSKGGQPQHF.

The J gene is TRBJ2-1, the V gene TRBV27; TRBD1 agrees at 9 bases. Looked up from germline, CDR1 is MNHEY and CDR2 is SMNVEV (reference sequence). Trimming took 4 bases from V and 6 from J; bases not matched to a gene: 7. This CDR3 spans 15 amino acids. The CDR3: CASSSWDRDLNEQFF. The CDR3 bases are TGTGCCAGCAGTTCATGGGACAGGGATCTCAATGAGCAGTTCTTC.

This chain links TRBV25-1 with TRBJ2-7; the D gene is possibly TRBD2 (5 bases). CDR1 and CDR2 (germline): MGHDK, SYGVNS. The CDR3 covers 12 residues. V was clipped by 4 bases and J by 9 bases, with 13 bases between them. In DNA form, the CDR3 reads TGTGCCAGCAGTGGGGCGGGTCTAGGGCAGTACTTC. It yields the protein CASSGAGLGQYF.

This chain uses TRBV7-7 with TRBJ1-2, with unresolved D. Germline-derived CDR1 and CDR2 are SSHAT and FNYEAQ (reference sequence). Between the trimmed V and J ends, which lost 9 bases and 13 bases, there was a span of 15 bases. This CDR3 spans 10 amino acids. The chain's CDR3 is CASHFPHCTF. The CDR3 region has the DNA TGTGCCAGTCATTTCCCGCACTGCACCTTC. Based on the CDR3 plus reference TRBV7-7 and TRBJ1-2, the full variable domain is GAGVSQSPRYKVTKRGQDVTLRCDPISSHATLYWYQQALGQGPEFLTYFNYEAQPDKSGLPSDRFSAERPEGSISTLTIQRTEQRDSAMYRCASHFPHCTFGSGTRLTVV.

The V gene is TRBV4-1, the J gene TRBJ1-2; 8 nucleotides line up with TRBD1. CDR3 length equals 15 residues. Trimming removed 3 bases from V and 3 bases from J; junction bases left unmatched: 6. CDR1 is MGHRA, CDR2 YSYEKL, per germline. The CDR3 is CASSHGTGGHYGYTF. The CDR3 DNA reads TGCGCCAGCAGCCATGGGACAGGCGGGCACTATGGCTACACCTTC.

The chain has TRBV12-3 or TRBV12-4 and TRBJ2-5; D possibly corresponds to TRBD1 (6 bases). The CDR3 has 13 residues. V was trimmed by 3 bases and J by 4 bases, leaving 9 bases between them. CDR3: CASSFGTRETQYF. CDR3 sequence (DNA): TGTGCCAGCAGTTTTGGGACAAGAGAGACCCAGTACTTC.

The genes are TRBV4-1 and TRBJ1-2; unclear D gene. Germline assignment: CDR1 MGHRA and CDR2 YSYEKL. V shed 3 bases and J shed 8 bases, with 22 bases lying between them. CDR3 size: 16 residues. The CDR3 region has the DNA TGCGCCAGCAGCCACCCCGGGCCGGGGTCTCGGGGAGGCTACACCTTC. This sequence encodes CASSHPGPGSRGGYTF.

The table lists this clone with a count of one. The chain joins TRBV28 to TRBJ1-1, with 9 bases aligning to TRBD1. The CDR3 consists of 16 residues. The germline gives CDR1 MDHEN, CDR2 SYDVKM. V was clipped by 6 bases and J by 8 bases; unmatched bases: 16. This CDR3 reads CASSPTSGTGMREAFF. The CDR3 DNA reads TGTGCCAGCAGCCCTACCTCCGGGACAGGGATGAGGGAAGCTTTCTTT.

This clone appeared a few times. CDR3 nucleotide sequence: TGTGCCAGCAGTTTGGTAGCGGGGGGCCGTTTTTACGAGCAGTACTTC. Translating gives CASSLVAGGRFYEQYF. The chain uses TRBV27 and TRBJ2-7; 10 positions match TRBD2. V shed 3 bases and J 4 bases; nucleotides not matched to a gene: 9. This CDR3 region has 16 residues. The germline gives CDR1 MNHEY, CDR2 SMNVEV (reference sequence).

The chain links TRBV2 to TRBJ2-3; 7 bases match TRBD2. V was clipped by 3 bases and J by 4 bases; unmatched bases: 4. The germline V gene has CDR1 SNHLY and CDR2 FYNNEI. The CDR3 consists of 14 residues. The chain's CDR3 is CASSDGAGADTQYF. DNA for the CDR3: TGTGCCAGCAGTGACGGCGCGGGGGCAGATACGCAGTATTTT.

This chain connects TRBV5-1 to TRBJ1-3; D perhaps matches TRBD1 (5 bases). The CDR3 is 13 amino acids. Trimming removed 5 bases at V and 8 bases at J, with 14 bases between. The germline CDR1 and CDR2 sequences are SGHRS and YFSETQ. This chain's CDR3 is CASRKTGRDTIYF. The CDR3 DNA reads TGCGCCAGCAGGAAAACAGGACGGGACACCATATATTTT.

The J gene is TRBJ1-1, the V gene TRBV11-2; D is ambiguous. The CDR3 loop spans 15 amino acids. Germline loops: CDR1 SGHAT, CDR2 FQNNGV. V dropped 3 bases and J dropped 1 base, with 12 bases sitting between them. CDR3 residues: CASSFSSRGNTEAFF. The CDR3 bases are TGTGCCAGCAGCTTTAGCTCCCGGGGGAACACTGAAGCTTTCTTT.

This clone was seen only once. CDR3 DNA sequence: TGTGCCAGCAGCTTACAGGGACAGGTTAATGAAAAACTGTTTTTT. Its protein product is CASSLQGQVNEKLFF. This sequence joins TRBV7-9 and TRBJ1-4; 8 positions agree with TRBD1. Germline V gene sequence: CDR1 SEHNR, CDR2 FQNEAQ (reference sequence). The V gene end was trimmed by 2 bases and the J gene end by 4 bases; junction bases not matched to a gene: 3. This CDR3 is 15 amino acids long.

The chain uses TRBV28 and TRBJ2-2; tentatively, D is TRBD2 (5 bases). This CDR3 region has 13 residues. Trimming left V 5 bases short and J 6 bases short, with 10 bases between. Germline CDR1 is MDHEN and CDR2 is SYDVKM. Here the CDR3 reads CASSISRAGELFF. The CDR3 coding sequence is TGTGCCAGCAGTATCTCGAGGGCCGGGGAGCTGTTTTTT. Full variable domain (rest looked up from reference TRBV28 and TRBJ2-2): DVKVTQSSRYLVKRTGEKVFLECVQDMDHENMFWYRQDPGLGLRLIYFSYDVKMKEKGDIPEGYSVSREKKERFSLILESASTNQTSMYLCASSISRAGELFFGEGSRLTVL.

This clone came up a few times. V is TRBV27 and J is TRBJ1-3; D possibly corresponds to TRBD1 (6 bases). Germline CDR1 is MNHEY and CDR2 is SMNVEV (reference sequence). CDR3 length: 14 residues. Trimming stripped 6 bases from V and 2 bases from J, with 11 bases between. CDR3 DNA sequence: TGTGCCAGCAGCTACAGGGTTCCTGGAAACACCATATATTTT. It codes for CASSYRVPGNTIYF.